This entry lists 2 T cell receptor beta chains sequenced from one sample in a study of blood T cell repertoires in COVID-19. Method: immunoSEQ multiplex PCR; TCRdb's copy keeps in-frame clones and lacks some. The table has hundreds of thousands of clones, nearly 90% seen once. Sequenced sample: PBMCs or T cells enriched from blood (not recorded which). The receptors here all came from a woman between 40 and 55 years old with acute COVID-19.

The rearrangement joins TRBV20-1 to TRBJ2-1, with a tentative D call TRBD1 (6 bases). Germline values: CDR1 DFQATT, CDR2 SNEGSKA (reference sequence). V was cut by 6 bases and J by 9 bases, with 12 bases left in between. The CDR3 extends over 11 amino acids. DNA for the CDR3: TGCAGTGCCAGGGGACCAGGTGAGCAGTTCTTC. Translated: CSARGPGEQFF.

The genes are TRBV15 and TRBJ1-5, with 9 bases aligning to TRBD1. V gave up 3 bases and J gave up 11 bases; unmatched junction bases: 11. The length of the CDR3 is 15 residues. Germline assignment: CDR1 LNHNV and CDR2 YYDKDF (reference sequence). CDR3 bases: TGTGCCACCAGCAGTCCGGACAGGGGCGGAGGGGCCCAGCATTTT. It translates to CATSSPDRGGGAQHF.